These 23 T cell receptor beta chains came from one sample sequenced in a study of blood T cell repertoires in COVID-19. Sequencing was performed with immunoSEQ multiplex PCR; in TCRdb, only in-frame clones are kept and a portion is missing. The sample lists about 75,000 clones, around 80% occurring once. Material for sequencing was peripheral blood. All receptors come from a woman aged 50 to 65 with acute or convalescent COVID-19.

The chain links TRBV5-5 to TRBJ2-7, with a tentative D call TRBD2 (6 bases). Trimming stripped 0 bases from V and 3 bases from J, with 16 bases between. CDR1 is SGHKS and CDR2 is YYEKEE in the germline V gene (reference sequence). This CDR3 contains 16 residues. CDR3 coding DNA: TGTGCCAGCAGCTTGGCCCCCCCGGGAGCCTACTACGAGCAGTACTTC. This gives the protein CASSLAPPGAYYEQYF. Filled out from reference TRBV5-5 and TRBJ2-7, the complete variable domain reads DAGVTQSPTHLIKTRGQQVTLRCSPISGHKSVSWYQQVLGQGPQFIFQYYEKEERGRGNFPDRFSARQFPNYSSELNVNALLLGDSALYLCASSLAPPGAYYEQYFGPGTRLTVT.

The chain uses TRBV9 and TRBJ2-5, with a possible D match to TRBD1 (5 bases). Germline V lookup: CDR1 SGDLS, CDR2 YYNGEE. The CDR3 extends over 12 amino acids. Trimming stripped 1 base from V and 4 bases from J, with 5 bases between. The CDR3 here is CASSVTGETQYF. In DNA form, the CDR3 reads TGTGCCAGCAGCGTAACAGGAGAGACCCAGTACTTC. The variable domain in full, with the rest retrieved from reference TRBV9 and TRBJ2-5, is DSGVTQTPKHLITATGQRVTLRCSPRSGDLSVYWYQQSLDQGLQFLIQYYNGEERAKGNILERFSAQQFPDLHSELNLSSLELGDSALYFCASSVTGETQYFGPGTRLLVL.

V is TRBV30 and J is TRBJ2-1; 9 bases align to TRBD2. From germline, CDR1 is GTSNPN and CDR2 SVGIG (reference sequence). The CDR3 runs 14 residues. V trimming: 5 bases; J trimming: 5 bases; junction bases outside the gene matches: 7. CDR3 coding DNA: TGTGCCTGGTCACTGGCGGGGGGGGACAATGAGCAGTTCTTC. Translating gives CAWSLAGGDNEQFF.

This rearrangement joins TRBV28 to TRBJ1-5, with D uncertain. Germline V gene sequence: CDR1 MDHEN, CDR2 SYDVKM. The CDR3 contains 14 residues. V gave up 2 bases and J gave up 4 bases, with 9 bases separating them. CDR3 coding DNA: TGTGCCAGCAGTTTAAGGCGGCTGAATCAGCCCCAGCATTTT. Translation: CASSLRRLNQPQHF.

The CDR3 region has the DNA TGCGCCAGCAGCCAAGTTGGGCAGCTGAACTATGGCTACACCTTC. Its protein is CASSQVGQLNYGYTF. The rearrangement links TRBV4-1 to TRBJ1-2; D not certain. Trimming left V 1 base short and J 2 bases short, with 11 bases between. The CDR3 sequence is 15 residues long. Germline values: CDR1 MGHRA, CDR2 YSYEKL.

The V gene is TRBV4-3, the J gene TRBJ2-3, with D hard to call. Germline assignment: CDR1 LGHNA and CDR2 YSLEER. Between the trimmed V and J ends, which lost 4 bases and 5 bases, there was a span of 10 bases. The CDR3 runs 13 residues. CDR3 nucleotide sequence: TGCGCCAGCAGCCTCCAGCGTGAAGATACGCAGTATTTT. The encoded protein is CASSLQREDTQYF.

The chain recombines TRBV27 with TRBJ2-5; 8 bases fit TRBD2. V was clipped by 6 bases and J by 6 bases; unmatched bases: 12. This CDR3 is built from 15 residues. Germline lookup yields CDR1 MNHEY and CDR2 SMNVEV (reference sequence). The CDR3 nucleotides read TGTGCCAGCAGCCCCCGGGGCGGGGGGCCTCAGACCCAGTACTTC. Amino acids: CASSPRGGGPQTQYF.

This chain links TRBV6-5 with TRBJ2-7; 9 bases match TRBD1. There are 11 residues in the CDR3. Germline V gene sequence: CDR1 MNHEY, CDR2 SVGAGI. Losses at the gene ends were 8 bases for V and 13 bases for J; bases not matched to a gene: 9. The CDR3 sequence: CASGLGDREYF. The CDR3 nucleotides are TGTGCCAGCGGCCTCGGGGACAGGGAATACTTC.

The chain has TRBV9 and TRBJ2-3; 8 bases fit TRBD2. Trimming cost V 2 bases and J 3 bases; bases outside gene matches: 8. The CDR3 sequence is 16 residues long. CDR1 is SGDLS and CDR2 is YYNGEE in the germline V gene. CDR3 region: CASSVAGGQSTDTQYF. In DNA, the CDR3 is TGTGCCAGCAGCGTCGCGGGAGGTCAATCAACAGATACGCAGTATTTT.

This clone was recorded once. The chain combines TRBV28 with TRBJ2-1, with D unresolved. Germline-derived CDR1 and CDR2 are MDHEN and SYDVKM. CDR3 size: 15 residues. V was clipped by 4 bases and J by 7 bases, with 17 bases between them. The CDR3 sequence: CASSSPSGGRNEQFF. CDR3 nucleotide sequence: TGTGCCAGCAGTTCGCCTAGTGGTGGAAGGAATGAGCAGTTCTTC.

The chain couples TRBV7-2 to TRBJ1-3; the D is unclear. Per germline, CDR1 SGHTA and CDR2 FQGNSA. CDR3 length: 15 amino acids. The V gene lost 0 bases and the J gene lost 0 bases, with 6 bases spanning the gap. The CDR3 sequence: CASSLALGSGNTIYF. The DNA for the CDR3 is TGTGCCAGCAGCTTAGCGCTAGGCTCTGGAAACACCATATATTTT. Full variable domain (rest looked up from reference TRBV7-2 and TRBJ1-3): GAGVSQSPSNKVTEKGKDVELRCDPISGHTALYWYRQSLGQGLEFLIYFQGNSAPDKSGLPSDRFSAERTGGSVSTLTIQRTQQEDSAVYLCASSLALGSGNTIYFGEGSWLTVV.

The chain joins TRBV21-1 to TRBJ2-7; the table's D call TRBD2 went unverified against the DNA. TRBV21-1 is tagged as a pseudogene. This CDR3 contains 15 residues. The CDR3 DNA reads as TGTGCCAGCAGCAACACTAGCGGGGGATACTACGAGCAGTACTTC. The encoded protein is CASSNTSGGYYEQYF.

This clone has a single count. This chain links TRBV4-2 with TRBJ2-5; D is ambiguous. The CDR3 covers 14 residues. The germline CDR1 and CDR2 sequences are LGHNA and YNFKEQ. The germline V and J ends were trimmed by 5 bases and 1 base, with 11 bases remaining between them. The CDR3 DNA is TGTGCCAGCAGCAAAACACCTAGCCAAGAGACCCAGTACTTC. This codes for CASSKTPSQETQYF.

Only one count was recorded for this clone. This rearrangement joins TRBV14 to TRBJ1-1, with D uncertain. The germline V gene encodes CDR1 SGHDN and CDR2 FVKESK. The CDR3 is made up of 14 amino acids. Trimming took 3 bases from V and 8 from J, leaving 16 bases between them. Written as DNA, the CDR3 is TGTGCCAGCAGCCAGTCCCGGGGTTTAGGAGAAGCTTTCTTT. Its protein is CASSQSRGLGEAFF.

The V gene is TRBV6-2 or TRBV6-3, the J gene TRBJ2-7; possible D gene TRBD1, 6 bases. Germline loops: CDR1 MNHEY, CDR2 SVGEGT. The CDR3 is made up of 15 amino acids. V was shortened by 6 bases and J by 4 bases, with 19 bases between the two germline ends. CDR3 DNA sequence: TGTGCCAGCAGCAGAGGGGGAAGCCTTACGTACGAGCAGTACTTC. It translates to CASSRGGSLTYEQYF.

As DNA, the CDR3 is TGTGCCAGACTGTATGGCTACACCTTC. Its translation is CARLYGYTF. This chain links TRBV6-9 with TRBJ1-2; D unresolved. The V gene's germline CDR1 is MNHGY and CDR2 SVAAGI. This CDR3 has 9 residues. V lost 9 bases and J 5 bases, leaving 4 bases between the germline ends.

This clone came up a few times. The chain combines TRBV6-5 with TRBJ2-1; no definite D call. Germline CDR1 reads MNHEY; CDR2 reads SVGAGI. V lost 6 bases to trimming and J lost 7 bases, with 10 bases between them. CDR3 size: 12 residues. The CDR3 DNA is TGTGCCAGCAGGAACCCGGTGAATGAGCAGTTCTTC. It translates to CASRNPVNEQFF.

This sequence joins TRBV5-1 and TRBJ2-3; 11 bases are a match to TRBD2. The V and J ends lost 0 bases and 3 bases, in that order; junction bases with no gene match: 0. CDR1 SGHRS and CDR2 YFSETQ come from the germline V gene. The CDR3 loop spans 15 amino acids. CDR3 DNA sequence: TGCGCCAGCAGCTTGGCTAGCGGGAGGACAGATACGCAGTATTTT. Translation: CASSLASGRTDTQYF.

The CDR3 is CASRAPGWERINEQFF. CDR3 nucleotide sequence: TGTGCCAGCAGGGCCCCCGGGTGGGAGCGCATCAATGAGCAGTTCTTC. The chain recombines TRBV27 with TRBJ2-1; a possible D gene is TRBD2 (5 bases). The germline V gene encodes CDR1 MNHEY and CDR2 SMNVEV (reference sequence). V was cut by 6 bases and J by 6 bases, with 21 bases left in between. The CDR3 length is 16 residues.

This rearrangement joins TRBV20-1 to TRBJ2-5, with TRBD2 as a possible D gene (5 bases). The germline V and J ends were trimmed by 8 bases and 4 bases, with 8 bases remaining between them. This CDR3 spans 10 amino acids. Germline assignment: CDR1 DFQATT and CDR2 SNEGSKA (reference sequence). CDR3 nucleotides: TGCAGTCCGGGGAGAGAGACCCAGTACTTC. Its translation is CSPGRETQYF.

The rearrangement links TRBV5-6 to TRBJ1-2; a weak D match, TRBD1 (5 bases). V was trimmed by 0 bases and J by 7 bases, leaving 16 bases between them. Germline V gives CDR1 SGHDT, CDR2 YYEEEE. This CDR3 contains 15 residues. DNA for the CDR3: TGTGCCAGCAGCTTGGCGGGACTCCCCACCCGTGGCTACACCTTC. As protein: CASSLAGLPTRGYTF.

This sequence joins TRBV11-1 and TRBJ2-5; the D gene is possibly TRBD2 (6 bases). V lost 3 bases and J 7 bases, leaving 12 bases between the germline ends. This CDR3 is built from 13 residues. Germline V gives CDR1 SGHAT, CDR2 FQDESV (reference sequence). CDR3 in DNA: TGTGCCAGCAGCTTCAGCGGGCGAGGGACCCAGTACTTC. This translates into CASSFSGRGTQYF.

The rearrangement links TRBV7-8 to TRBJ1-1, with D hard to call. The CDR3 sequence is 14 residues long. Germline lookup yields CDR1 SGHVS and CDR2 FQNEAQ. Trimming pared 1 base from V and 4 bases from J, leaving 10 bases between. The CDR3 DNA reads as TGTGCCAGCAGCTTAGGAGGGCCAATCACTGAAGCTTTCTTT. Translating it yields CASSLGGPITEAFF.